This entry lists 19 T cell receptor beta chains sequenced from one sample in a study of blood T cell repertoires in COVID-19 (dated by TCRdb to 2018 to 2020). Libraries were prepared through the immunoSEQ multiplex PCR assay. TCRdb carries this immuneACCESS record with in-frame sequences only. Its versions omit some clonotypes, under half of them owing to an unresolved V gene in the studies checked, with the rest unexplained. The sample yields some 220,000 clones; around 85% were counted once. Over 3% of the sample lies in the top ten. Material for sequencing was PBMCs or T cells enriched from blood (not recorded which). Receptors were obtained from a woman aged 50 to 65 in a cohort exposed to, infected with or recovered from COVID-19 (not recorded which).

The chain links TRBV18 to TRBJ1-3; perhaps TRBD1 as D (6 bases). CDR3 size: 14 residues. V was pared by 2 bases and J by 6 bases, with 11 bases between. Per the germline V gene, CDR1 is KGHSH and CDR2 is LQKENI. The CDR3 DNA is TGTGCCAGCTCACCAAACAGGGCGGAAAACACCATATATTTT. This gives the protein CASSPNRAENTIYF.

V is TRBV24-1 and J is TRBJ2-1, with 7 bases identical to TRBD1. CDR1 KGHDR and CDR2 SFDVKD come from the germline V gene. Trimming removed 5 bases from V and 4 bases from J; junction bases left unmatched: 10. The CDR3 loop spans 16 amino acids. Here the CDR3 DNA reads TGTGCCACCAGTGCCTCGGGACAGAAATCGTACAATGAGCAGTTCTTC. It codes for CATSASGQKSYNEQFF.

The chain recombines TRBV5-4 with TRBJ2-5; no clear D gene. Germline assignment: CDR1 SGHNT and CDR2 YYREEE (reference sequence). This CDR3 has 14 residues. Trimming took off 0 bases at V and 0 bases at J, with 6 bases between the two ends. CDR3 DNA sequence: TGTGCCAGCAGCTTGGATCTGTACCAAGAGACCCAGTACTTC. Its translation is CASSLDLYQETQYF.

The chain has TRBV7-9 and TRBJ1-2; 8 bases map to TRBD1. The germline CDR1 and CDR2 sequences are SEHNR and FQNEAQ (reference sequence). Trimming removed 4 bases from V and 5 bases from J; junction bases left unmatched: 9. The CDR3 has 15 residues. CDR3 coding DNA: TGTGCCAGCAGCTATACACCGGGACAGGATTATGGCTACACCTTC. This translates into CASSYTPGQDYGYTF.

This clone appeared a single time. The chain uses TRBV7-9 and TRBJ2-5; TRBD1 might be the D (6 bases). CDR1 SEHNR and CDR2 FQNEAQ come from the germline V gene (reference sequence). The CDR3 is 14 residues long. The V and J ends lost 5 bases and 5 bases respectively, with 15 bases between them. CDR3 region: CASSTGQPGETQYF. CDR3 DNA sequence: TGTGCCAGCAGCACTGGACAGCCAGGGGAGACCCAGTACTTC. The variable domain in full, completed from reference TRBV7-9 and TRBJ2-5, reads DTGVSQNPRHKITKRGQNVTFRCDPISEHNRLYWYRQTLGQGPEFLTYFQNEAQLEKSRLLSDRFSAERPKGSFSTLEIQRTEQGDSAMYLCASSTGQPGETQYFGPGTRLLVL.

In regard to this clone: Because the CDR3's place on the DNA is in doubt, the DNA is left out and the CDR3 is given as listed by TCRdb. This chain uses TRBV28 with TRBJ2-7; the D call in the table, TRBD1, was not verified against the DNA. The CDR3 is 15 residues long, ends included. CDR1 MDHEN and CDR2 SYDVKM come from the germline V gene. This CDR3 reads CASSSSGQTAYEQYF.

V gene TRBV5-8 combines with J gene TRBJ1-1, with D unclear. V shed 2 bases and J shed 1 base, with 15 bases lying between them. The CDR3 contains 16 residues. Germline loops: CDR1 SGHTS, CDR2 YDEGEE. CDR3 coding DNA: TGTGCCAGCAGCTTCCCCCGAGCATACTCGAACACTGAAGCTTTCTTT. Encoded protein: CASSFPRAYSNTEAFF. The full variable domain, in which reference TRBV5-8 and TRBJ1-1 provide the parts outside the CDR3, is EAGVTQSPTHLIKTRGQQATLRCSPISGHTSVYWYQQALGLGLQFLLWYDEGEERNRGNFPPRFSGRQFPNYSSELNVNALELEDSALYLCASSFPRAYSNTEAFFGQGTRLTVV.

This clone came up a few times. This chain connects TRBV28 to TRBJ1-5; TRBD1 agrees at 8 bases. J was trimmed by 0 bases and V by 6 bases; bases with no gene match: 13. The CDR3 contains 18 residues. Germline loops: CDR1 MDHEN, CDR2 SYDVKM. The CDR3 sequence is CASRPGQGLPYSNQPQHF. CDR3 bases: TGTGCCAGCAGACCTGGACAGGGTCTACCTTATAGCAATCAGCCCCAGCATTTT.

This clone was counted a few times. The J gene is TRBJ2-7, the V gene TRBV28; 9 nucleotides agree with TRBD2. Germline V gives CDR1 MDHEN, CDR2 SYDVKM. The CDR3 covers 14 residues. V trimming: 6 bases; J trimming: 4 bases; junction bases outside the gene matches: 7. The CDR3 coding sequence is TGTGCCAGCAGCATTAGCGGGGGAAGGTACGAGCAGTACTTC. It encodes CASSISGGRYEQYF. The entire variable domain, with the rest obtained from reference TRBV28 and TRBJ2-7, is as follows: DVKVTQSSRYLVKRTGEKVFLECVQDMDHENMFWYRQDPGLGLRLIYFSYDVKMKEKGDIPEGYSVSREKKERFSLILESASTNQTSMYLCASSISGGRYEQYFGPGTRLTVT.

CDR3 bases: TGTGCCAGCAGTGAAGCGGCCGGGGGTTTCTCCATATATTTT. This codes for CASSEAAGGFSIYF. The chain has TRBV6-1 and TRBJ1-3, with a possible D match to TRBD1 (5 bases). Germline CDR1 and CDR2: MNHNS and SASEGT. V lost 0 bases and J 11 bases, leaving 14 bases between the germline ends. CDR3 length equals 14 residues.

This chain links TRBV4-1 with TRBJ1-1; D is possibly TRBD1 (6 bases). The CDR3 is 14 amino acids. Trimming shortened V by 4 bases and J by 2 bases, and 11 bases separated the two germline ends. Germline CDR1 and CDR2: MGHRA and YSYEKL. The CDR3 DNA follows: TGCGCCAGCAGCCTAGGACAGATAAACACTGAAGCTTTCTTT. It is translated as CASSLGQINTEAFF.

The rearrangement links TRBV18 to TRBJ1-2; the match to TRBD1 covers 9 bases. The CDR3 is made up of 15 amino acids. Germline CDR1 KGHSH, CDR2 LQKENI. J gave up 8 bases and V 2 bases, and 9 bases lay outside the gene matches. CDR3 sequence: CASSPDRDRVSGYTF. CDR3 bases: TGTGCCAGCTCACCAGACCGGGACAGGGTATCCGGCTACACCTTC.

This clone was seen only once. V is TRBV15 and J is TRBJ2-7, with 9 bases identical to TRBD1. The CDR3 has 13 amino acids. The germline gives CDR1 LNHNV, CDR2 YYDKDF (reference sequence). The V gene end was trimmed by 3 bases and the J gene end by 5 bases; junction bases not matched to a gene: 2. The CDR3 region is CATSRGQGHEQYF. CDR3 nucleotide sequence: TGTGCCACCAGCAGGGGACAGGGTCACGAGCAGTACTTC.

The chain recombines TRBV7-2 with TRBJ2-5; 15 bases are shared with TRBD2. CDR1 is SGHTA and CDR2 is FQGNSA in the germline V gene. The CDR3 length is 16 residues. Unmatched junction bases numbered 7, after V lost 6 bases and J lost 5 bases. The CDR3 coding sequence is TGTGCCAGCAGTTGGCGGACTAGCGGGGGGGGTGAGACCCAGTACTTC. It codes for CASSWRTSGGGETQYF.

The rearrangement links TRBV4-2 to TRBJ2-1; a possible D gene is TRBD2 (6 bases). Trimming took off 0 bases at V and 5 bases at J, with 17 bases between the two ends. Germline CDR1 is LGHNA and CDR2 is YNFKEQ. The CDR3 extends over 17 amino acids. The CDR3 nucleotides are TGTGCCAGCAGCCAAGAAGCAGCCGGGACTGGAAACAATGAGCAGTTCTTC. It is translated as CASSQEAAGTGNNEQFF.

V gene TRBV7-3 combines with J gene TRBJ2-7; 10 positions agree with TRBD1. The junction had 11 bases not matched to a gene; V was cut back by 5 bases and J by 4 bases. Germline V gives CDR1 SGHTA, CDR2 FQGTGA. CDR3 size: 16 residues. DNA for the CDR3: TGTGCCAGCAGCACAGACAGGGGGCGGAAAAAGTACGAGCAGTACTTC. Its translation: CASSTDRGRKKYEQYF.

The chain joins TRBV4-3 to TRBJ2-7; perhaps TRBD1 as D (5 bases). V was clipped by 1 base and J by 2 bases, with 12 bases between them. The CDR3 loop spans 15 amino acids. In germline, CDR1 is LGHNA, CDR2 YSLEER. CDR3 loop: CASSQVQGATYEQYF. CDR3 DNA: TGCGCCAGCAGCCAAGTCCAGGGCGCAACCTACGAGCAGTACTTC.

The rearrangement links TRBV7-2 to TRBJ2-7; 7 positions match TRBD2. The V gene's germline CDR1 is SGHTA and CDR2 FQGNSA. Unmatched junction bases numbered 8, after V lost 4 bases and J lost 2 bases. The CDR3 spans 15 residues. This CDR3 reads CASSSWGGLPYEQYF. The CDR3 nucleotides read TGTGCCAGCAGCTCTTGGGGGGGACTTCCCTACGAGCAGTACTTC.

The J gene is TRBJ2-7, the V gene TRBV5-4; unclear D gene. Germline loops: CDR1 SGHNT, CDR2 YYREEE (reference sequence). V lost 4 bases and J 0 bases, leaving 8 bases between the germline ends. The CDR3 covers 13 residues. This chain's CDR3 is CASSPRSSYEQYF. CDR3 DNA: TGTGCCAGCAGCCCTCGGAGCTCCTACGAGCAGTACTTC.